Below, one TCR beta chain is given with its context. The source of the sample is a study of blood T cell repertoires in COVID-19. The overall study: COVID-19 samples, acute and convalescent, were from the United States, Italy and Spain.

Trimming cost V 2 bases and J 4 bases, with 21 bases left between them. There are 17 residues in the CDR3. The germline V gene encodes CDR1 KGHSH and CDR2 LQKENI. As handled by the study authors: Cell counts per sample came from amplifying reference gene primers. The data were produced by immunoSEQ multiplex PCR, yet TCRdb's version contains in-frame clones alone and is incomplete. Clone size and the V and J calls come from that table; the DNA yielded D and trimming. Counted here are approximately 300,000 clones, about nine tenths occurring once; the ten biggest clones make up less than 3%. Each recovered donor of Cohort 3 presented with two negative PCRs, clearance, or symptom resolution.

The sequenced material came from PBMCs or T cells enriched from blood (not recorded which). This clonotype was sampled from a woman between 18 and 29 years old who had recovered from COVID-19. This rearrangement joins TRBV18 to TRBJ2-7; D call uncertain. CDR3: CASSPEVGGPGVYEQYF. CDR3 coding DNA: TGTGCCAGCTCACCAGAGGTGGGTGGCCCCGGAGTGTACGAGCAGTACTTC.